A single sample gave rise to the 7 T cell receptor beta chains below, sequenced in a study of blood T cell repertoires in COVID-19. TCRdb's table, derived via immunoSEQ multiplex PCR, lists solely in-frame clones and lacks some. The sample carries about 300,000 clones, around 85% recorded once. The sample consisted of peripheral blood. The receptors originated from a human donor with COVID-19, enrolled during active disease. The donor label of this sample is uncertain.

The rearrangement links TRBV6-5 to TRBJ1-5; 7 bases align to TRBD1. This CDR3 is 14 amino acids long. Germline lookup yields CDR1 MNHEY and CDR2 SVGAGI. J was trimmed by 2 bases and V by 2 bases; bases with no gene match: 0. The CDR3 reads CASSYQGGNQPQHF. CDR3 DNA: TGTGCCAGCAGTTACCAGGGGGGCAATCAGCCCCAGCATTTT.

The chain links TRBV9 to TRBJ2-5, with no clear D. Looked up from germline, CDR1 is SGDLS and CDR2 is YYNGEE. V was clipped by 3 bases and J by 2 bases, with 8 bases between them. The length of the CDR3 is 13 residues. The CDR3 bases are TGTGCCAGCAGCGCGGAGTATCAAGAGACCCAGTACTTC. It specifies CASSAEYQETQYF.

This clone was detected only once. V usage is TRBV6-5 and J usage is TRBJ2-7; unclear D gene. From germline, CDR1 is MNHEY and CDR2 SVGAGI. Between the trimmed V and J ends, which lost 0 bases and 7 bases, there was a span of 16 bases. The CDR3 sequence is 15 residues long. CDR3 DNA: TGTGCCAGCAGTTACTCGAATGGTCGCAGAGGTGAGCAGTACTTC. Amino acids: CASSYSNGRRGEQYF.

The chain has TRBV7-9 and TRBJ2-1, with a weak D call TRBD1 (6 bases). The CDR3 length is 16 residues. The V gene lost 2 bases and the J gene lost 2 bases, with 13 bases spanning the gap. Germline-derived CDR1 and CDR2 are SEHNR and FQNEAQ (reference sequence). CDR3 coding DNA: TGTGCCAGCAGCTTAACGGGCTCAGGGGCCTACAATGAGCAGTTCTTC. It yields the protein CASSLTGSGAYNEQFF.

The genes are TRBV12-3 or TRBV12-4 and TRBJ2-5; D is undetermined. Trimming removed 7 bases at V and 0 bases at J, with 6 bases between. The CDR3 is made up of 12 amino acids. CDR3 region: CASTLDQETQYF. DNA of the CDR3: TGTGCCAGCACCCTCGACCAAGAGACCCAGTACTTC.

The J gene is TRBJ2-2, the V gene TRBV7-2, with D perhaps matching TRBD2 (6 bases). V was pared by 4 bases and J by 6 bases, with 9 bases between. CDR1 is SGHTA and CDR2 is FQGNSA in the germline V gene. The CDR3 is 13 residues long. The CDR3 nucleotides read TGTGCCAGCAGCTCGGCGGGGCCCGGGGAGCTGTTTTTT. This codes for CASSSAGPGELFF.

J is TRBJ1-3 and V is TRBV6-5, with TRBD1 matching 12 bases. The germline CDR1 and CDR2 sequences are MNHEY and SVGAGI. The CDR3 runs to 14 residues. Trimming cost V 9 bases and J 3 bases; bases outside gene matches: 3. The CDR3 region has the DNA TGTGCCAGAGGGACAGGGGGCGGTGGAAACACCATATATTTT. This translates into CARGTGGGGNTIYF.